The text below deals with one T cell receptor beta chain. Its antigen is not identified. The sample is drawn from a study of cytomegalovirus exposure and HLA in healthy donors. Study information: Among 398 genotyped donors, approximately 80% fell in the Caucasian-associated ancestry cluster.

A multiplex PCR was run with 60 Vbeta primers and 13 Jbeta primers. The table came from immunoSEQ multiplex PCR; TCRdb's copy has only in-frame clones and leaves some out. Of 75,000 to 80,000 clones in the sample, roughly 70% were seen once. Study outcomes and limitations: Cytomegalovirus status, reportedly, was diagnosed with high specificity and sensitivity by the classifier. Researchers counted around 150 TCR beta chains as cytomegalovirus-associated.

This receptor was taken from a man aged 55-75 years in good health and CMV-seropositive. Sequenced material: PBMCs.

The DNA of the CDR3 is TGTGCCATCAGTGAATCCCTATATGGCTACACCTTC. Protein product: CAISESLYGYTF. V usage is TRBV10-3 and J usage is TRBJ1-2; D call uncertain. The CDR3 contains 12 residues. Germline V gene lookup returns CDR1 ENHRY and CDR2 SYGVKD. V lost 3 bases and J lost 5, with 7 bases in between.